The 5 T cell receptor beta chains given below trace back to one sample, sequenced in a study of beta chain features in type 1 diabetes. Study conclusions and caveats: Shorter TCRB CDR3s, moderately but significantly so, were found in Type 1 diabetes patients in all four CD4+ subsets.

What was sequenced were expressed TCRB transcripts, since all of the isolated RNA had been reverse transcribed. Profiled with immunoSEQ multiplex PCR; TCRdb holds only in-frame clones, not every one. Of more than 250,000 clones listed, 13% to 15% are singletons. These receptors are not linked to any known antigen. The sample consisted of naive CD4+ T cells from blood. Receptors originate from a man younger than 45 with type 1 diabetes.

This clone was counted between two and nine times. This sequence joins TRBV4-2 and TRBJ1-3; TRBD1 agrees at 7 bases. Unmatched junction bases numbered 7, after V lost 2 bases and J lost 0 bases. Per germline, CDR1 LGHNA and CDR2 YNFKEQ. The CDR3 contains 17 residues. The CDR3: CASSQTGQFDSGNTIYF. CDR3 sequence (DNA): TGTGCCAGCAGCCAAACGGGACAGTTCGACTCTGGAAACACCATATATTTT.

This rearrangement joins TRBV28 to TRBJ2-5, with 7 nucleotides matching TRBD1. V shed 6 bases, J shed 1 base, and the junction held 5 bases outside the gene matches. The CDR3 length is 14 residues. Germline V CDR1 and CDR2: MDHEN, SYDVKM. The CDR3 nucleotides read TGTGCCAGCAGCCTAACAGGGGCCCAAGAGACCCAGTACTTC. Translating gives CASSLTGAQETQYF.

This clone was seen a handful of times. The chain recombines TRBV6-1 with TRBJ2-5; 10 bases line up with TRBD2. The junction had 7 bases not matched to a gene; V was cut back by 8 bases and J by 7 bases. The CDR3 consists of 13 residues. The germline gives CDR1 MNHNS, CDR2 SASEGT. The CDR3 is CASGLAGDGTQYF. In DNA form, the CDR3 reads TGTGCCAGCGGTCTAGCGGGAGACGGGACCCAGTACTTC.

Only a few counts were recorded for this clone. The gene calls are TRBV6-1 and TRBJ1-2, with 8 bases identical to TRBD1. The trim removed 3 bases at V and 6 bases at J, leaving 6 bases unmatched. The CDR3 extends over 14 amino acids. The germline gives CDR1 MNHNS, CDR2 SASEGT. CDR3 coding DNA: TGTGCCAGCAGTGAGCGACAGGGGAGGGATGGCTACACCTTC. The encoded protein is CASSERQGRDGYTF.

This sequence joins TRBV7-2 and TRBJ2-3; 9 positions agree with TRBD2. The CDR3 runs to 16 residues. The trim removed 2 bases at V and 4 bases at J, leaving 7 bases unmatched. The V gene's germline CDR1 is SGHTA and CDR2 FQGNSA. The CDR3 loop is CASSLSGLANSDTQYF. The CDR3 DNA sequence: TGTGCCAGCAGCTTATCGGGACTAGCCAATTCAGATACGCAGTATTTT.